This TCR beta chain is drawn from a study of technical replicates of blood from a handful of donors. In germline, CDR1 is MNHEY, CDR2 SMNVEV (reference sequence). This CDR3 contains 14 residues. V lost 4 bases and J lost 4, with 13 bases in between. Data came from immunoSEQ multiplex PCR; TCRdb stores just in-frame clones and leaves some out. The sample lists about 78,000 clones, 85% to 95% occurring once. Specimen: T cells isolated from PBMCs. This sequence joins TRBV27 and TRBJ1-1, with no clear D. The sequence came from a human donor in good health. CDR3 loop: CASSSFVGSTEAFF. In nucleotides, the CDR3 is TGTGCCAGCAGTTCCTTTGTGGGGAGCACTGAAGCTTTCTTT.